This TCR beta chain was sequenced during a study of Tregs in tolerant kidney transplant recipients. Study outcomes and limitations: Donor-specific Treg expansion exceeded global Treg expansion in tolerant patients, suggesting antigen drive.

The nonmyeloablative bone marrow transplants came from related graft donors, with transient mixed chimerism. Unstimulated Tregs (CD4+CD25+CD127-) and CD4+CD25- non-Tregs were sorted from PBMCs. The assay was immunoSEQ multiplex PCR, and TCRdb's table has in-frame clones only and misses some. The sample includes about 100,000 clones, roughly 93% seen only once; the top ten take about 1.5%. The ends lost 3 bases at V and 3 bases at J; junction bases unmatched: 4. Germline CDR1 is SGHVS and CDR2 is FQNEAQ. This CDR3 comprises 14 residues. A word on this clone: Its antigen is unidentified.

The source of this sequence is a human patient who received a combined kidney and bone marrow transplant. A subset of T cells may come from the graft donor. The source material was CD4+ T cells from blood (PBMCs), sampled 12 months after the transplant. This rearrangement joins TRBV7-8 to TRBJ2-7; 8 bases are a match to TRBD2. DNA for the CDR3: TGTGCCAGCAGCTTTAGGCTAGCGGGCTACGAGCAGTACTTC. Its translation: CASSFRLAGYEQYF. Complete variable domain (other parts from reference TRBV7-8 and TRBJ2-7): GAGVSQSPRYKVAKRGQDVALRCDPISGHVSLFWYQQALGQGPEFLTYFQNEAQLDKSGLPSDRFFAERPEGSVSTLKIQRTQQEDSAVYLCASSFRLAGYEQYFGPGTRLTVT.